The rows below give T cell receptor beta chains drawn from one sample of a study of shared clonotypes between healthy human individuals. TCRdb's copy holds only in-frame clones and misses some; the assay was immunoSEQ multiplex PCR. The sample holds some 2 million clones; about 94% are singletons and the top ten take about 1.1%. The specimen was naive CD8+ T cells sorted from blood. Source of these receptors: a man between 18 and 35 years old in good health. The CDR3 runs from the conserved cysteine through the conserved F or W. A D gene is named only where the DNA matches it firmly. Clone sizes are given selectively: once, few, many, or a class where the clone is expanded.

cdr3_length d_call j_call clone_size v_call cdr3_aa cdr3_nt
17 - TRBJ1-1 - TRBV27 CASSLDNLQISNTEAFF TGTGCCAGCAGCCTCGACAATTTACAGATTTCAAACACTGAAGCTTTCTTT
12 - TRBJ2-7 - TRBV11-2 CASSPDTYEQYF TGTGCCAGCAGCCCTGACACCTACGAGCAGTACTTC
15 TRBD2 TRBJ2-3 - TRBV19 CASSILAASTDTQYF TGTGCCAGTAGTATTCTAGCGGCTAGCACAGATACGCAGTATTTT
13 TRBD1 TRBJ1-1 - TRBV29-1 CSGTDRGNTEAFF TGCAGCGGGACCGACAGGGGAAACACTGAAGCTTTCTTT
15 TRBD1 TRBJ1-1 - TRBV6-5 CASSYSAGQGTEAFF TGTGCCAGCAGTTACTCGGCGGGACAGGGGACTGAAGCTTTCTTT
14 - TRBJ2-2 - TRBV7-3 CASSWTGNTGELFF TGTGCCAGCAGCTGGACCGGTAACACCGGGGAGCTGTTTTTT
14 - TRBJ1-4 - TRBV27 CASSLSGEYEKLFF TGTGCCAGCAGTTTATCCGGGGAGTATGAAAAACTGTTTTTT
15 TRBD1 TRBJ1-1 - TRBV4-1 CASSHRTGGRTEAFF TGCGCCAGCAGCCACCGGACAGGGGGGAGGACTGAAGCTTTCTTT
17 TRBD1 TRBJ1-5 - TRBV5-6 CASSAGTGAYSNQPQHF TGTGCCAGCAGCGCCGGGACAGGGGCATATAGCAATCAGCCCCAGCATTTT
16 TRBD1 TRBJ1-6 - TRBV28 CASSSTGPSYNSPLHF TGTGCCAGCAGTTCGACAGGGCCCAGCTATAATTCACCCCTCCACTTT
14 - TRBJ1-5 few TRBV2 CASEPDPSNQPQHF TGTGCCAGCGAACCCGATCCCAGCAATCAGCCCCAGCATTTT
14 - TRBJ1-1 - TRBV10-1 CASSESRAQMQTFF TGCGCCAGCAGTGAGTCGAGGGCCCAGATGCAGACTTTCTTT
13 - TRBJ2-1 once TRBV27 CASSLAGLDEQFF TGTGCCAGCAGTTTAGCGGGTCTCGATGAGCAGTTCTTC
16 TRBD2 TRBJ2-1 - TRBV9 CASSVGGTSFYNEQFF TGTGCCAGCAGCGTCGGGGGGACTAGCTTCTACAATGAGCAGTTCTTC
14 - TRBJ2-3 - TRBV5-4 CASSLGDSTDTQYF TGTGCCAGCAGCTTGGGTGACTCTACAGATACGCAGTATTTT
13 - TRBJ2-1 - TRBV4-3 CASSHLQDNEQFF TGCGCCAGCAGCCACCTACAGGACAATGAGCAGTTCTTC
11 - TRBJ1-1 - TRBV28 CASTGGEEAFF TGTGCCAGCACCGGGGGCGAAGAAGCTTTCTTT
14 TRBD1 TRBJ1-5 - TRBV7-2 CASSWTGGNQPQHF TGTGCCAGCAGCTGGACAGGGGGCAATCAGCCCCAGCATTTT
14 - TRBJ2-7 once TRBV6-4 CASSEMAGTYEQYF TGTGCCAGCAGTGAAATGGCCGGTACCTACGAGCAGTACTTC
14 - TRBJ2-7 - TRBV28 CASTSGTEAYEQYF TGTGCCAGCACCTCCGGCACAGAGGCCTACGAGCAGTACTTC
14 - TRBJ1-1 - TRBV4-1 CASSPVGEGIEAFF TGCGCCAGCAGCCCCGTGGGAGAGGGGATTGAAGCTTTCTTT
11 - TRBJ1-5 - TRBV15 CATGPNQPQHF TGTGCCACCGGCCCAAATCAGCCCCAGCATTTT
14 - TRBJ2-1 - TRBV2 CASRPEAGYNEQFF TGTGCCAGCAGGCCCGAGGCAGGGTACAATGAGCAGTTCTTC
14 TRBD2 TRBJ2-1 - TRBV5-1 CASSLGSGDYEQFF TGCGCCAGCAGCTTGGGTAGCGGGGACTATGAGCAGTTCTTC
12 - TRBJ2-7 - TRBV9 CASSMTGYEQYF TGTGCCAGCAGCATGACAGGCTACGAGCAGTACTTC
15 - TRBJ2-7 - TRBV7-9 CASSEKPGSSYEQYF TGTGCCAGCAGCGAAAAACCCGGTAGCTCCTACGAGCAGTACTTC
14 - TRBJ2-7 once TRBV4-1 CASSQVSTSYEQYF TGCGCCAGCAGCCAAGTTTCCACTTCTTACGAGCAGTACTTC
14 TRBD2 TRBJ2-7 - TRBV28 CASSSILGGREQYF TGTGCCAGCAGTTCTATCCTGGGGGGGAGGGAGCAGTACTTC
12 - TRBJ2-5 - TRBV5-4 CASSFTTETQYF TGTGCCAGCAGCTTTACTACGGAGACCCAGTACTTC
12 - TRBJ2-3 once TRBV19 CASGPVADTQYF TGTGCCAGTGGACCAGTCGCAGATACGCAGTATTTT
13 - TRBJ2-7 - TRBV9 CASSVVPGYEQYF TGTGCCAGCAGCGTAGTACCCGGCTACGAGCAGTACTTC
13 - TRBJ2-7 once TRBV27 CASSLAGHYEQYF TGTGCCAGCAGTTTAGCGGGACACTACGAGCAGTACTTC
14 - TRBJ2-7 - TRBV6-1 CASEPPLQGYEQYF TGTGCCAGCGAACCGCCGCTGCAGGGGTACGAGCAGTACTTC
14 - TRBJ1-2 - TRBV4-1 CASSQDMENYGYTF TGCGCCAGCAGCCAAGATATGGAGAACTATGGCTACACCTTC
15 TRBD2 TRBJ2-3 - TRBV19 CASRTSVDYSDTQYF TGTGCCAGTAGAACTAGCGTTGACTATTCAGATACGCAGTATTTT
11 - TRBJ2-2 - TRBV5-1 CASGRPGELFF TGCGCCAGCGGACGTCCCGGGGAGCTGTTTTTT
15 TRBD2 TRBJ2-1 - TRBV11-2 CASSDPRGAYNEQFF TGTGCCAGCAGCGACCCGCGGGGGGCGTACAATGAGCAGTTCTTC
11 - TRBJ1-5 - TRBV2 CASSDGQPQHF TGTGCCAGCAGTGATGGCCAGCCCCAGCATTTT
13 TRBD2 TRBJ2-1 - TRBV30 CAWEGLAGHEQFF TGTGCCTGGGAGGGACTAGCGGGACATGAGCAGTTCTTC
16 TRBD2 TRBJ2-3 - TRBV30 CAWSVLAGGFTDTQYF TGTGCCTGGAGTGTACTAGCGGGAGGTTTCACAGATACGCAGTATTTT
14 TRBD2 TRBJ2-1 - TRBV4-1 CASSQVGEGKGQFF TGCGCCAGCAGCCAAGTCGGGGAGGGGAAGGGGCAGTTCTTC
14 TRBD1 TRBJ2-7 - TRBV2 CASSEGTEPYEQYF TGTGCCAGCAGTGAGGGGACAGAGCCTTACGAGCAGTACTTC
16 TRBD1 TRBJ2-3 - TRBV5-4 CASSVTGTGFPDTQYF TGTGCCAGCAGCGTTACCGGGACAGGCTTCCCAGATACGCAGTATTTT
17 TRBD2 TRBJ2-3 - TRBV11-2 CASSLGLAGGHGDTQYF TGTGCCAGCAGCCTTGGACTAGCGGGGGGGCACGGAGATACGCAGTATTTT
16 TRBD1 TRBJ2-3 - TRBV9 CASSVEGQASTDTQYF TGTGCCAGCAGCGTAGAGGGACAGGCTAGCACAGATACGCAGTATTTT
17 TRBD1 TRBJ2-7 - TRBV2 CASSPHNGGQGSHEQYF TGTGCCAGCAGTCCACACAATGGGGGACAGGGGTCCCACGAGCAGTACTTC
14 - TRBJ2-5 - TRBV7-9 CASSFLQIQETQYF TGTGCCAGCAGCTTTCTACAGATTCAAGAGACCCAGTACTTC
12 - TRBJ1-1 - TRBV10-2 CASSRGISEAFF TGCGCCAGCTCGAGGGGAATTTCGGAAGCTTTCTTT
17 - TRBJ2-3 - TRBV9 CASSVVPPAEGTDTQYF TGTGCCAGCAGCGTAGTTCCCCCAGCGGAGGGCACAGATACGCAGTATTTT
14 - TRBJ2-7 - TRBV2 CASSEAPGAYEQYF TGTGCCAGCAGTGAAGCTCCCGGCGCCTACGAGCAGTACTTC
13 - TRBJ1-4 - TRBV5-4 CASSLFGYEKLFF TGTGCCAGCAGCTTATTCGGATACGAAAAACTGTTTTTT
14 - TRBJ1-2 - TRBV14 CASSQDQGPYGYTF TGTGCCAGCAGCCAAGATCAAGGCCCCTATGGCTACACCTTC
14 - TRBJ2-2 - TRBV30 CAWMGRGDTGELFF TGTGCCTGGATGGGCAGGGGAGACACCGGGGAGCTGTTTTTT